Below, one T cell receptor beta chain is given with its context. The sample originates from a study of blood T cell repertoires in COVID-19. Study overall: Acute and convalescent COVID-19 specimens originated in the United States, Italy and Spain. T cells, B-cell-depleted T cells, or PBMCs supplied cDNA or gDNA.

As processed by the authors: Estimation of nucleated cell counts was performed using reference gene primer amplification. Profiled with immunoSEQ multiplex PCR; TCRdb holds only in-frame clones, not every one. The DNA gave D and trimming, while V, J and clone size come from that table. There are about 150,000 clones in the sample; around 91% occur only once, and around 15% lies in the top ten. Seattle cases were enrolled at active infection and followed longitudinally. The ends were cut back, 0 bases at V and 8 bases at J, with 8 bases in the middle. The length of the CDR3 is 12 residues. In germline, CDR1 is SGHNT, CDR2 YYREEE (reference sequence).

This receptor was identified in a man between 18 and 29 years old with COVID-19, enrolled during active disease. The chain combines TRBV5-4 with TRBJ1-1; D is unclear. The sequencing sample was made of peripheral blood. The CDR3 sequence: CASSLGASEAFF. CDR3 coding DNA: TGTGCCAGCAGCTTGGGGGCCTCAGAAGCTTTCTTT.